The 29 T cell receptor beta chains presented below share a single source sample, sequenced in a study of post-analysis software for immune sequencing data. Study-wide results and limits: There were five TRBV segments more frequent in patients than controls, and TRBV5-6, TRBV5-1 and TRBV20-1 were among them.

These receptors have no known antigen. The authors incorporated unique molecular identifiers into the TCR beta cDNA libraries. Using its own MiXCR run on the PCR reads, TCRdb lists one record per CDR3 protein. The sample lists 650,000 to 900,000 distinct CDR3 sequences; 46% were seen once. What was sequenced was blood. Receptors originate from a girl aged 5 to 17 with multiple sclerosis.

This clonotype showed up just a few times. J is TRBJ2-5 and V is TRBV5-4; 8 bases are shared with TRBD2. Germline V gene lookup returns CDR1 SGHNT and CDR2 YYREEE (reference sequence). The V and J ends lost 4 bases and 4 bases, in that order; junction bases with no gene match: 6. The CDR3 has 14 amino acids. CDR3: CASSLGTRGETQYF. The CDR3 bases are TGTGCCAGCAGCCTCGGGACTAGAGGAGAGACCCAGTACTTC.

Many counts were recorded for this clonotype. The J gene is TRBJ2-1, the V gene TRBV7-6; D gene uncertain. Germline lookup yields CDR1 SGHVS and CDR2 FNYEAQ. Trimming took 4 bases from V and 4 from J, leaving 11 bases between them. CDR3 length equals 14 residues. CDR3 DNA sequence: TGTGCCAGCAGCTCTTCAAATATATACAATGAGCAGTTCTTC. This gives the protein CASSSSNIYNEQFF.

The chain uses TRBV5-8 and TRBJ2-7; D is possibly TRBD1 (5 bases). The CDR3 spans 16 residues. Germline lookup yields CDR1 SGHTS and CDR2 YDEGEE. V lost 3 bases, J lost 3 bases, and 19 bases lay in between. This CDR3 reads CASSSTPDTFYYEQYF. The CDR3 nucleotides read TGTGCCAGCAGCTCAACCCCGGACACATTTTACTACGAGCAGTACTTC.

This clonotype turned up a few times. The genes are TRBV20-1 and TRBJ2-5, with D unclear. The J call may be in error: the DNA end matches TRBJ2-7 better. The CDR3 contains 14 residues. The germline CDR1 and CDR2 sequences are DFQATT and SNEGSKA (reference sequence). CDR3 residues: CSARDLSGAYEQYF. In DNA form, the CDR3 reads TGCAGTGCTAGAGATCTTTCCGGAGCCTACGAGCAGTACTTC.

V usage is TRBV11-2 and J usage is TRBJ2-3; D not resolved. The CDR3 loop spans 12 amino acids. V was pared by 4 bases and J by 6 bases, with 8 bases between. Germline V gene sequence: CDR1 SGHAT, CDR2 FQNNGV. CDR3 coding DNA: TGTGCCAGCAGCTCTGGATTCGATACGCAGTATTTT. Amino acids: CASSSGFDTQYF.

The sample holds many counts of this clonotype. The chain recombines TRBV12-3 or TRBV12-4 with TRBJ2-7, with TRBD2 matching 7 bases. Trimming took 3 bases from V and 2 from J; bases not matched to a gene: 4. This CDR3 is 14 amino acids long. Here the CDR3 DNA reads TGTGCCAGCAGTTTGAGTGCGGGGGCCTACGAGCAGTACTTC. This sequence encodes CASSLSAGAYEQYF.

This clonotype was seen more than once but under ten times. CDR3 in DNA: TGTGCCAGAAAACCCCATCGGCAATTTGAATCCTACAATGAGCAGTTCTTC. It is translated as CARKPHRQFESYNEQFF. The chain employs TRBV6-2 or TRBV6-3 and TRBJ2-1, with D uncertain. V was pared by 9 bases and J by 1 base, with 22 bases between. The germline V gene has CDR1 MNHEY and CDR2 SVGEGT. This CDR3 has 17 amino acids.

This clonotype appeared a few times. The V and J genes are TRBV7-2 and TRBJ2-3, with TRBD2 identical over 8 bases. Losses at the gene ends were 6 bases for V and 4 bases for J; bases not matched to a gene: 15. The CDR3 totals 17 residues. Looked up from germline, CDR1 is SGHTA and CDR2 is FQGNSA. DNA of the CDR3: TGTGCCAGCAGGACGGGAGGGCTTATGATGGGCCCAGATACGCAGTATTTT. Its translation: CASRTGGLMMGPDTQYF.

The chain has TRBV7-2 and TRBJ2-5, with D perhaps TRBD1 or TRBD2 (5 bases each). The germline V and J ends were trimmed by 1 base and 2 bases, with 14 bases remaining between them. The CDR3 consists of 16 residues. Germline V lookup: CDR1 SGHTA, CDR2 FQGNSA. The CDR3, as DNA: TGTGCCAGCAGCTTAGAGAGGGGAAATGGACAAGAGACCCAGTACTTC. Encoded protein: CASSLERGNGQETQYF. Full variable domain (rest looked up from reference TRBV7-2 and TRBJ2-5): GAGVSQSPSNKVTEKGKDVELRCDPISGHTALYWYRQSLGQGLEFLIYFQGNSAPDKSGLPSDRFSAERTGGSVSTLTIQRTQQEDSAVYLCASSLERGNGQETQYFGPGTRLLVL.

This clonotype was seen only a few times. This chain uses TRBV20-1 with TRBJ2-5; 7 bases match TRBD2. Germline V lookup: CDR1 DFQATT, CDR2 SNEGSKA (reference sequence). There are 14 residues in the CDR3. The junction had 6 bases not matched to a gene; V was cut back by 1 base and J by 4 bases. This CDR3 reads CSARGRPGGETQYF. The CDR3 region has the DNA TGCAGTGCTAGAGGCAGGCCGGGAGGAGAGACCCAGTACTTC.

This clonotype was detected a few times. The CDR3 region is CASSVPRAGGDNEQFF. DNA of the CDR3: TGTGCCAGCAGCGTACCCCGAGCGGGAGGCGACAATGAGCAGTTCTTC. The gene calls are TRBV9 and TRBJ2-1; the match to TRBD2 covers 9 bases. CDR1 and CDR2 (germline): SGDLS, YYNGEE. The CDR3 sequence is 16 residues long. With V trimmed by 1 base and J by 5 bases, 7 bases remained unmatched.

Concerning this clonotype itself: Relative to the germline gene, one junction end is altered; a read error may explain this. V gene TRBV10-3 combines with J gene TRBJ2-3; D possibly corresponds to TRBD1 (6 bases). From germline, CDR1 is ENHRY and CDR2 SYGVKD. The length of the CDR3 is 14 residues. CDR3 sequence: CAARGGRGTDTQYF. CDR3 DNA: TGTGCCGCCAGGGGCGGAAGAGGCACAGACACGCAGTATTTT.

The V and J genes are TRBV19 and TRBJ2-1; 9 nucleotides align to TRBD2. Germline CDR1 is LNHDA and CDR2 is SQIVND (reference sequence). V shed 6 bases, J shed 5 bases, and the junction held 8 bases outside the gene matches. The CDR3 sequence is 15 residues long. The CDR3 DNA sequence: TGTGCCAGTAGGATTAGCGGGAGCCCTAACAATGAGCAGTTCTTC. Its protein is CASRISGSPNNEQFF.

The rearrangement links TRBV10-3 to TRBJ1-6; a weak D match, TRBD1 (6 bases). The V gene lost 7 bases and the J gene lost 7 bases, with 11 bases spanning the gap. The CDR3 extends over 13 amino acids. Germline V lookup: CDR1 ENHRY, CDR2 SYGVKD. In nucleotides, the CDR3 is TGTGCCATCACCCGGGACAAGAATTCACCCCTCCACTTT. Protein sequence: CAITRDKNSPLHF.

This clonotype has a handful of counts. The V and J genes are TRBV7-9 and TRBJ1-5; D perhaps matches TRBD1 (6 bases). V gave up 1 base and J gave up 7 bases, with 17 bases separating them. CDR3 length equals 16 residues. Looked up from germline, CDR1 is SEHNR and CDR2 is FQNEAQ (reference sequence). The CDR3 is CASSLDLGQGSQPQHF. The CDR3 coding sequence is TGTGCCAGCAGCTTAGATCTGGGGCAGGGGAGCCAGCCCCAGCATTTT.

This clonotype was seen more than once but under ten times. This chain links TRBV7-2 with TRBJ1-4, with D perhaps matching TRBD1 (5 bases). Germline V gene sequence: CDR1 SGHTA, CDR2 FQGNSA. CDR3 length: 15 amino acids. V was shortened by 5 bases and J by 8 bases, with 18 bases between the two germline ends. For the CDR3, the DNA is TGTGCCAGCAGCACTCTGGGGGGATCTGGCGAAAAACTGTTTTTT. Protein product: CASSTLGGSGEKLFF.

This rearrangement joins TRBV5-5 to TRBJ1-5; D uncertain. Trimming took off 4 bases at V and 6 bases at J, with 11 bases between the two ends. This CDR3 contains 13 residues. Per the germline V gene, CDR1 is SGHKS and CDR2 is YYEKEE (reference sequence). The CDR3 nucleotides are TGTGCCAGCAGCCCCGGGAGAAGTCAGCCCCAGCATTTT. Translating it yields CASSPGRSQPQHF.

DNA of the CDR3: TGTGCCAGCAGCAGGACTAGCGGGAGAGGGAGAGATACGCAGTATTTT. It translates to CASSRTSGRGRDTQYF. V usage is TRBV7-9 and J usage is TRBJ2-3, with TRBD2 matching 13 bases. V was clipped by 5 bases and J by 5 bases; unmatched bases: 7. From germline, CDR1 is SEHNR and CDR2 FQNEAQ (reference sequence). The CDR3 loop spans 16 amino acids.

As DNA, the CDR3 is TGTGCCACCCAAAGGGACACTTCTAACTATGGCTACACCTTC. Encoded protein: CATQRDTSNYGYTF. The gene calls are TRBV7-2 and TRBJ1-2; TRBD1 is a possible D gene (6 bases). The ends were cut back, 10 bases at V and 0 bases at J, with 15 bases in the middle. The CDR3 is 14 residues long. The germline V gene has CDR1 SGHTA and CDR2 FQGNSA. The full variable domain, with the rest looked up from reference TRBV7-2 and TRBJ1-2, is GAGVSQSPSNKVTEKGKDVELRCDPISGHTALYWYRQSLGQGLEFLIYFQGNSAPDKSGLPSDRFSAERTGGSVSTLTIQRTQQEDSAVYLCATQRDTSNYGYTFGSGTRLTVV.

In its sample, this clonotype was seen once. The chain combines TRBV20-1 with TRBJ2-5; 8 bases map to TRBD2. Germline assignment: CDR1 DFQATT and CDR2 SNEGSKA (reference sequence). V shed 0 bases, J shed 6 bases, and the junction held 9 bases outside the gene matches. This CDR3 region has 15 residues. The CDR3 reads CSARDNREGRQTQYF. The CDR3 DNA is TGCAGTGCTAGAGATAACCGGGAGGGCCGGCAGACCCAGTACTTC.

The V call is TRBV27, the J call TRBJ2-7, with 11 bases that match TRBD2. With V trimmed by 9 bases and J by 5 bases, 9 bases remained unmatched. Germline loops: CDR1 MNHEY, CDR2 SMNVEV (reference sequence). The CDR3 runs to 14 residues. CDR3 sequence reads: CASNPGLAAHEQYF. CDR3 DNA sequence: TGTGCCAGTAACCCGGGACTAGCGGCACACGAGCAGTACTTC.

This clonotype was counted only a few times. This sequence joins TRBV4-3 and TRBJ2-5; unclear D gene. The J call may be in error: the DNA end matches TRBJ2-7 better. Per the germline V gene, CDR1 is LGHNA and CDR2 is YSLEER. The CDR3 spans 19 residues. This CDR3 reads CASSQVLRSAEGSGYEQYF. The CDR3 DNA reads as TGCGCCAGCAGCCAAGTGTTGAGGTCGGCGGAAGGGTCGGGTTACGAGCAGTACTTC.

The genes are TRBV10-3 and TRBJ2-3, with D hard to call. CDR3 length: 11 amino acids. The germline gives CDR1 ENHRY, CDR2 SYGVKD. Trimming pared 9 bases from V and 0 bases from J, leaving 4 bases between. The CDR3 loop is CAISSTDTQYF. Here the CDR3 DNA reads TGTGCCATAAGTAGCACAGATACGCAGTATTTT.

This clonotype has just a few counts. One end of the junction varies from germline; a read error may be responsible. The J gene is TRBJ2-1, the V gene TRBV7-7, with 11 bases aligning to TRBD2. This CDR3 has 15 amino acids. Germline V gene lookup returns CDR1 SSHAT and CDR2 FNYEAQ (reference sequence). The CDR3 sequence: CASSLSSGRASEQFF. CDR3 sequence (DNA): TGTGCTAGCAGCTTAAGTAGCGGGAGGGCCTCTGAGCAGTTCTTC.

This clonotype showed up just once. V and J are TRBV13 and TRBJ1-1; possibly TRBD1 for D (5 bases). Germline V lookup: CDR1 PRHDT, CDR2 FYEKMQ (reference sequence). Trimming removed 5 bases from V and 4 bases from J, with 26 bases in between. The CDR3 totals 18 residues. Written as DNA, the CDR3 is TGTGCCAGCAGCAAGTCGTCGGTGTGGGGCGCAAAGAGCACTGAAGCTTTCTTT. Translation: CASSKSSVWGAKSTEAFF.

Worth noting for this clonotype: An end of the junction differs from the germline gene, which may be a read error. The chain is built from TRBV18 and TRBJ2-3, with D tentatively TRBD2 (5 bases). This CDR3 region has 14 residues. The germline V gene has CDR1 KGHSH and CDR2 LQKENI. The CDR3: CASSPTASTDTQYF. The CDR3 DNA reads TGTGCCAGCTCACCGACGGCTAGCACAGACACGCAGTATTTT.

This clonotype was recorded a few times. The chain employs TRBV6-5 and TRBJ2-3; possible D gene TRBD2, 5 bases. CDR1 is MNHEY, CDR2 SVGAGI, per germline. V lost 5 bases and J 3 bases, leaving 9 bases between the germline ends. This CDR3 has 13 residues. The CDR3 spells CASSHRGTDTQYF. For the CDR3, the DNA is TGTGCCAGCAGTCACCGCGGGACAGATACGCAGTATTTT.

As for this clonotype: One end of the junction varies from germline; a read error may be responsible. The CDR3 bases are TGCGCCAGCAGCCAAGATCTAGCAGGGAGGGAGAACAATGAGCAGATCTTC. This encodes CASSQDLAGRENNEQIF. The chain recombines TRBV4-3 with TRBJ2-1, with 7 bases fitting TRBD2. Per the germline V gene, CDR1 is LGHNA and CDR2 is YSLEER. The length of the CDR3 is 17 residues.

The V and J genes are TRBV12-3 or TRBV12-4 and TRBJ2-1; TRBD2 might be the D (5 bases). CDR3 length equals 14 residues. Trimming took 3 bases from V and 0 from J, leaving 6 bases between them. The CDR3 here is CASSFSVSYNEQFF. The CDR3 coding sequence is TGTGCCAGCAGTTTTAGCGTCTCCTACAATGAGCAGTTCTTC.